The sequence of this T cell receptor beta chain was determined in a study of blood T cell repertoires in COVID-19. Study overall: Samples representing acute and convalescent COVID-19 were sourced from the United States, Italy and Spain.

Libraries were prepared by immunoSEQ multiplex PCR; TCRdb keeps only in-frame clonotypes and omits some of them. Here the sample spans about 270,000 clones, 70% to 90% being singletons. Germline V lookup: CDR1 KGHSH, CDR2 LQKENI. V lost 3 bases and J lost 6, with 20 bases in between. The CDR3 is 16 residues long. The receptor's source is a woman aged 25 to 39 with COVID-19, enrolled during active disease. Sequenced material: peripheral blood. V gene TRBV18 combines with J gene TRBJ1-2; D is perhaps TRBD1 (5 bases). In DNA, the CDR3 is TGTGCCAGCTCACCGGTTAATGTGGGGCGATTGGATGGCTACACCTTC. As protein: CASSPVNVGRLDGYTF.